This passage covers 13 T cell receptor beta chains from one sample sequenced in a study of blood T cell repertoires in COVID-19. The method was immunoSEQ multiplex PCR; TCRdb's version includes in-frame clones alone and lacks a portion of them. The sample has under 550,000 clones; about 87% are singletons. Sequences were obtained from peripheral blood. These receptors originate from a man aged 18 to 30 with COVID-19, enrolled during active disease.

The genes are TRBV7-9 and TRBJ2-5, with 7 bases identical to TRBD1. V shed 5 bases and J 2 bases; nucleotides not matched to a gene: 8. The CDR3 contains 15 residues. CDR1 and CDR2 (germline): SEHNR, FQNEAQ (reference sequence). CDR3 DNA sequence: TGTGCCAGCAGCGACTGGATACAGGGGCAAGAGACCCAGTACTTC. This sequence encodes CASSDWIQGQETQYF.

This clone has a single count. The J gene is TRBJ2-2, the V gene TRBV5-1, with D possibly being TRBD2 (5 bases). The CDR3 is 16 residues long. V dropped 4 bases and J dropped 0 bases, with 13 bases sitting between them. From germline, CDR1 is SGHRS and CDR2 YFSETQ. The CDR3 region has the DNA TGCGCCAGCAGCGCAGCGGACCCTACGAACACCGGGGAGCTGTTTTTT. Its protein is CASSAADPTNTGELFF.

The CDR3 sequence: CASSTRQGRGSPLHF. The DNA for the CDR3 is TGTGCCAGCAGTACTAGACAGGGGAGGGGGTCACCCCTCCACTTT. The V gene is TRBV6-5, the J gene TRBJ1-6; TRBD1 aligns across 8 bases. This CDR3 has 15 residues. V gave up 5 bases and J gave up 10 bases; unmatched junction bases: 10. In germline, CDR1 is MNHEY, CDR2 SVGAGI.

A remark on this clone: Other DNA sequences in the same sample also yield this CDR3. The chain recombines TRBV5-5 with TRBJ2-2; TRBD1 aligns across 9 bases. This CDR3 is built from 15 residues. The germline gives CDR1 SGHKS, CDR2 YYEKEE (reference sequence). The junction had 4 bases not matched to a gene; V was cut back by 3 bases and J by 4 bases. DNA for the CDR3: TGTGCCAGCAGCTCGGGACAGGGCGGCACCGGGGAGCTGTTTTTT. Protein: CASSSGQGGTGELFF.

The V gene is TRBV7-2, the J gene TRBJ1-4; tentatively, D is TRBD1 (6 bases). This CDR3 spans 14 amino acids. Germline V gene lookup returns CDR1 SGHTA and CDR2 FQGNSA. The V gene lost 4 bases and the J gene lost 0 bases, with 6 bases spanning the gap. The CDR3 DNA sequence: TGTGCCAGCAGCTGGACAGCAACTAATGAAAAACTGTTTTTT. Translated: CASSWTATNEKLFF.

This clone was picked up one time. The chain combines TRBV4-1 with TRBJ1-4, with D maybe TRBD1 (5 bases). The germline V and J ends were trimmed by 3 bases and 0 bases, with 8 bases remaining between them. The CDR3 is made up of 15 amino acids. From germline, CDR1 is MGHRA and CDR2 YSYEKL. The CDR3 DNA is TGCGCCAGCAGCCATGGACACTCAACTAATGAAAAACTGTTTTTT. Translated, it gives CASSHGHSTNEKLFF.

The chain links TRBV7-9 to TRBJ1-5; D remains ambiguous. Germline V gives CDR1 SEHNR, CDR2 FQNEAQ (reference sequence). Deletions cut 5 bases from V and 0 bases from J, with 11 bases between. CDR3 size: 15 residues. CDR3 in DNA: TGTGCCAGCAGCACCACAAGTCTTAGCAATCAGCCCCAGCATTTT. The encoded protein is CASSTTSLSNQPQHF.

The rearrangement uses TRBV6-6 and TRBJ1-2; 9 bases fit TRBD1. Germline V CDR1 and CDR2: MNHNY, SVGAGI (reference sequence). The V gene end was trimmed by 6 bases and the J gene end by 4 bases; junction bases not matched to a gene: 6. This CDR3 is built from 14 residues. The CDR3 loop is CASSPGQGPYGYTF. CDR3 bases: TGTGCCAGCAGCCCTGGACAGGGGCCCTATGGCTACACCTTC.

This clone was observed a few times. CDR3: CASSDRGTSNTGELFF. For the CDR3, the DNA is TGTGCCAGCAGTGATCGGGGTACGTCGAACACCGGGGAGCTGTTTTTT. J is TRBJ2-2 and V is TRBV2, with TRBD2 as a possible D gene (5 bases). The germline gives CDR1 SNHLY, CDR2 FYNNEI. Trimming pared 3 bases from V and 0 bases from J, leaving 11 bases between. The CDR3 loop spans 16 amino acids.

CDR3 in DNA: TGCGCCAGCAGCCATCGAACGGGACAGGCGGGAAGTGGCTACACCTTC. Protein sequence: CASSHRTGQAGSGYTF. This chain connects TRBV4-1 to TRBJ1-2; 8 bases agree with TRBD1. V gave up 3 bases and J gave up 7 bases; unmatched junction bases: 13. Germline CDR1 reads MGHRA; CDR2 reads YSYEKL. The CDR3 extends over 16 amino acids.

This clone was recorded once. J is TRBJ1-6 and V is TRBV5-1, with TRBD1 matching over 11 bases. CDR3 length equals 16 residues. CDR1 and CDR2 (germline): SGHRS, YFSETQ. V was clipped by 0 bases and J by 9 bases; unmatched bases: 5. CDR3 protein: CASSLEGQGVSSPLHF. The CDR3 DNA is TGCGCCAGCAGCTTGGAGGGACAGGGGGTTAGTTCACCCCTCCACTTT. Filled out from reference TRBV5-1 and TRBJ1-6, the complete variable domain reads KAGVTQTPRYLIKTRGQQVTLSCSPISGHRSVSWYQQTPGQGLQFLFEYFSETQRNKGNFPGRFSGRQFSNSRSEMNVSTLELGDSALYLCASSLEGQGVSSPLHFGNGTRLTVT.

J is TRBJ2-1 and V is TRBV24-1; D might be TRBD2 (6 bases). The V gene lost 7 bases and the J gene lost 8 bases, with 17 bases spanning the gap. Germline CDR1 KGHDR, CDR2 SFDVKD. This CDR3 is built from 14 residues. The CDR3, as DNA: TGTGCCACCAGGCGGGACGGAATATCGGATGAGCAGTTCTTC. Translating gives CATRRDGISDEQFF.

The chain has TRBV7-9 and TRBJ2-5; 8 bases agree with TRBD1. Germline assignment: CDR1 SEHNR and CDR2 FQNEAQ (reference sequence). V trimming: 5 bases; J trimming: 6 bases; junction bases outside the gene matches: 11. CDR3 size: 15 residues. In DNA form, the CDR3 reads TGTGCCAGCAGCCACCGGACAGGGCAGGGGCAGACCCAGTACTTC. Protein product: CASSHRTGQGQTQYF.